The clone carrying this T cell receptor (beta chain) was seen at least ten times. This entry comes from a study of Graves' ophthalmopathy and Graves' hyperthyroidism. CDR3 regions of TCR beta were amplified from RNA transcripts. HTBI primers served in a first-round RT-PCR, which a second-round multiplex PCR followed. TCRdb ran MiXCR on the multiplex PCR reads and lists one entry per CDR3 protein. The profile shows some 160,000 distinct CDR3 sequences, 39% of them singletons. Germline CDR1 reads MNHEY; CDR2 reads SMNVEV (reference sequence). The CDR3 contains 14 residues. V dropped 3 bases and J dropped 7 bases, with 16 bases sitting between them.

The sample comprised peripheral blood. This sequence was found in a man younger than 45 with Graves' ophthalmopathy. This sequence joins TRBV27 and TRBJ2-7, with D possibly TRBD2 on 5 matching bases. DNA for the CDR3: TGTGCCAGCAGTTTCAGCGACACGGCGGGTGAGCAGTACTTC. The encoded protein is CASSFSDTAGEQYF.